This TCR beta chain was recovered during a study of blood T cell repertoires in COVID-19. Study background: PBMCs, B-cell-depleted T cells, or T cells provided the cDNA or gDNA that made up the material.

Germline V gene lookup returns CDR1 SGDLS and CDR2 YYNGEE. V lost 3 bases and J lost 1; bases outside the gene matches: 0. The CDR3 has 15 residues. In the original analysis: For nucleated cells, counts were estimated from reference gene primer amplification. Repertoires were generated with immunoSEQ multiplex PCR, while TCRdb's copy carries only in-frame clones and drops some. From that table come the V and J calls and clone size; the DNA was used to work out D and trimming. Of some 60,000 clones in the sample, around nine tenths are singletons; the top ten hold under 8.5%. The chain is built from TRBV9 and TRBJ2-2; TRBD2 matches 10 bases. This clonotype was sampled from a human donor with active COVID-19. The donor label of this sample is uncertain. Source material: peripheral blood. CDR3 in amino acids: CASSASGGNTGELFF. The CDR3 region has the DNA TGTGCCAGCAGCGCTAGCGGGGGGAACACCGGGGAGCTGTTTTTT.